A selection of T cell receptor beta chains follows, all from one sample in a study of cytotoxic CD8 clonotypes in ibrutinib-treated CLL. This table comes from immunoSEQ multiplex PCR, and its TCRdb copy is limited to in-frame clones, with some not included. The sample includes 160,000 or so clones, approximately 84% seen only once; the top ten take about 4.9%. The sequencing here drew on PBMCs, taken after 24 months of ibrutinib treatment. These receptors came from a human donor with chronic lymphocytic leukemia. The CDR3 runs from the conserved cysteine through the conserved F or W. The D gene is left open where the match is weak. The size field is filled for only some rows; it gives once, few, many or a size class.

V gene	clone size	J gene	D gene	CDR3 DNA	CDR3 protein
TRBV7-6	once	TRBJ1-5	TRBD1	TGTGCCAGCAGTCTCAGGGGGGGTTTGGGTTATAGCAATCAGCCCCAGCATTTT	CASSLRGGLGYSNQPQHF
TRBV28	-	TRBJ2-1	TRBD1	TGTGCCAGCAACGAACGCGGGACAGGTAACAATGAGCAGTTCTTC	CASNERGTGNNEQFF
TRBV7-9	once	TRBJ1-1	TRBD1	TGTGCCAGCAGCCCGCAGACAGGGGTGAACACTGAAGCTTTCTTT	CASSPQTGVNTEAFF
TRBV6-6	-	TRBJ2-7	-	TGTGCCAGCAGCCTTTCTAAGAACTCCTACGAGCAGTACTTC	CASSLSKNSYEQYF
TRBV5-1	-	TRBJ2-7	-	TGCGCCAGCAGCCCGGCAGGTGATAGCGAGCAGTACTTC	CASSPAGDSEQYF
TRBV6-6	few	TRBJ1-2	-	TGTGCCAGCAGCCCCGGACAATTCGCTGGCTACACCTTC	CASSPGQFAGYTF
TRBV28	-	TRBJ2-6	-	TGTGCCAGCAGCCCCGGCAGTCGCTCTGGGGCCAACGTCCTGACTTTC	CASSPGSRSGANVLTF
TRBV7-9	-	TRBJ2-1	-	TGTGCCAGCAGCCCCGGGGGGCCTATGTACAATGAGCAGTTCTTC	CASSPGGPMYNEQFF
TRBV7-8	-	TRBJ2-1	TRBD2	TGTGCCAGCAGCTTAGTAGCTAGCGGGGAACACAATGAGCAGTTCTTC	CASSLVASGEHNEQFF
TRBV7-8	-	TRBJ2-7	-	TGTGCCAGCAGCGCCTCGGTACTCTCCTACGAGCAGTACTTC	CASSASVLSYEQYF
TRBV5-8	-	TRBJ1-1	TRBD1	TGTGCCAGCAGCTCGGCCGGGACAGGGGGTCGGGGCACTGAAGCTTTCTTT	CASSSAGTGGRGTEAFF
TRBV9	-	TRBJ1-2	-	TGTGCCAGCAGCGTGGGTGCCAGCCCTAACTATGGCTACACCTTC	CASSVGASPNYGYTF
TRBV18	few	TRBJ2-5	-	TGTGCCAGCTCATCGGGACTGGGGGAGACCCAGTACTTC	CASSSGLGETQYF
TRBV28	-	TRBJ1-4	-	TGTGCCAGCAGTTTGCTGCTTGAAAAACTGTTTTTT	CASSLLLEKLFF
TRBV19	-	TRBJ1-5	TRBD1	TGTGCCAGTAGTACCTCGGGACAGGGGGCGAAGCAGCCCCAGCATTTT	CASSTSGQGAKQPQHF
TRBV7-2	-	TRBJ2-5	-	TGTGCCAGCAGCGAGGCCGGGGGGCGGGAGACCCAGTACTTC	CASSEAGGRETQYF
TRBV11-2	-	TRBJ2-7	TRBD2	TGTGCCAGCAGCTTAGGCCGCCCGATCCTAGCGGGGGACCCCTACGAGCAGTACTTC	CASSLGRPILAGDPYEQYF
TRBV28	-	TRBJ1-3	TRBD1	TGTGCCAGCAGTTTAGGACAGGGGGCGATCTGGGAGATCTCTGGAAACACCATATATTTT	CASSLGQGAIWEISGNTIYF
TRBV9	-	TRBJ2-5	-	TGTGCCAGCAGCGGGAGGGCGGAGACCCAGTACTTC	CASSGRAETQYF
TRBV6-1	-	TRBJ2-5	-	TGTGCCAGCGTTGCGGCTAGCCAGTACTTC	CASVAASQYF
TRBV18	-	TRBJ1-4	-	TGTGCCAGCTCCATATCAACTAATGAAAAACTGTTTTTT	CASSISTNEKLFF
TRBV27	-	TRBJ1-1	-	TGTGCCAGCAGGCTGGGCATAGGCAGGGGGAACACTGAAGCTTTCTTT	CASRLGIGRGNTEAFF
TRBV30	-	TRBJ1-2	-	TGTGCCTGGAGTACAGGGACGGGCAACTATGGCTACACCTTC	CAWSTGTGNYGYTF
TRBV30	-	TRBJ2-3	-	TGTGCCTGGCGACAGCATTTCACAGATACGCAGTATTTT	CAWRQHFTDTQYF
TRBV18	-	TRBJ1-4	-	TGTGCCAGCCTGACTGGACGAAATGAAAAACTGTTTTTT	CASLTGRNEKLFF
TRBV27	-	TRBJ1-4	-	TGTGCCAGCAGTTTAAAGATAGTGCAGGGAGGGAATGAAAAACTGTTTTTT	CASSLKIVQGGNEKLFF
TRBV29-1	-	TRBJ2-7	TRBD2	TGCAGCGTTGAGCGGGAGGGATCCTACGAGCAGTACTTC	CSVEREGSYEQYF
TRBV18	-	TRBJ1-2	-	TGTGCCAGCTCACCCGGACAGTTAATTTCTAACTATGGCTACACCTTC	CASSPGQLISNYGYTF
TRBV6-6	-	TRBJ2-5	TRBD2	TGTGCCAGCAGTACTAGGACTAGCGGTCGTCAAGAGACCCAGTACTTC	CASSTRTSGRQETQYF
TRBV2	-	TRBJ1-1	-	TGTGCCAGCAGTGAGTGGGGGAGGGGTGGTGAAGCTTTCTTT	CASSEWGRGGEAFF
TRBV5-4	few	TRBJ1-1	-	TGTGCCAGCAGCGTCAGGGTTCAGGGAACTGAAGCTTTCTTT	CASSVRVQGTEAFF
TRBV12-5	-	TRBJ1-6	TRBD1	TGTGCTAGTGGTGAGGGGGCGTTGGGTAATTCACCCCTCCACTTT	CASGEGALGNSPLHF
TRBV7-2	-	TRBJ2-7	TRBD1	TGTGCCAGCAGCTTATCCGACAGGGGGCGTTACGAGCAGTACTTC	CASSLSDRGRYEQYF
TRBV19	-	TRBJ1-1	-	TGTGCCAGTAGCGTAGGCAGGCTTGGCGAGGCTTTCTTT	CASSVGRLGEAFF
TRBV5-6	-	TRBJ1-3	-	TGTGCCAGCAGCAGGCCGGGGACTGGAAACACCATATATTTT	CASSRPGTGNTIYF
TRBV6-6	-	TRBJ2-7	-	TGTGCCAGCAGTTACTCGATTCAGACCTCCTACGAGCAGTACTTC	CASSYSIQTSYEQYF
TRBV7-9	-	TRBJ2-7	TRBD2	TGTGCCAGCAGCAAGGGCCTGGCTAGCGGGAGCGACGAGCAGTACTTC	CASSKGLASGSDEQYF
TRBV6-1	once	TRBJ1-1	-	TGTGCCAGCCGACAGTTCAGTGGCACTGAAGCTTTCTTT	CASRQFSGTEAFF
TRBV30	-	TRBJ2-3	-	TGTGCCTGGAGTTATAGCACAGATACGCAGTATTTT	CAWSYSTDTQYF
TRBV19	-	TRBJ2-1	-	TGTGCCAGTAGTATCAGGGACCGGGGGAAGCTTGAGCAGTTCTTC	CASSIRDRGKLEQFF
TRBV7-7	-	TRBJ1-2	-	TGTGCCAGCACGTCGACAGGAGCAACTAACTATGGCTACACCTTC	CASTSTGATNYGYTF
TRBV18	-	TRBJ1-1	-	TGTGCCAGCTCACCACGTATACAGTTATACACTGAAGCTTTCTTT	CASSPRIQLYTEAFF
TRBV19	-	TRBJ1-5	-	TGTGCCAGTACCCCCAGAGGGGGGAGCAATCAGCCCCAGCATTTT	CASTPRGGSNQPQHF
TRBV7-8	-	TRBJ2-7	TRBD2	TGTGCCAGCAGCATTAGCGGGGGGACCTCCTACGAGCAGTACTTC	CASSISGGTSYEQYF
TRBV19	-	TRBJ2-5	-	TGTGCCAGTAGTAAGGGGGAGGAGACCCAGTACTTC	CASSKGEETQYF
TRBV5-1	-	TRBJ2-3	TRBD1	TGCGCCAGCAGCACCGCCTATGACAGGGGACCAGATACGCAGTATTTT	CASSTAYDRGPDTQYF
TRBV7-3	once	TRBJ1-4	-	TGTGCCAGCAGCTTAATGGTGGGGGCTAATGAAAAACTGTTTTTT	CASSLMVGANEKLFF
TRBV4-3	once	TRBJ2-1	-	TGCGCCAGCAGCCAAGTGGGGGTTGAGCAGTTCTTC	CASSQVGVEQFF
TRBV4-2	-	TRBJ2-5	-	TGTGCCAGCAGCCAAGGGGGCAGGGGGGCAGGTAGGGTTGAGACCCAGTACTTC	CASSQGGRGAGRVETQYF
TRBV7-2	-	TRBJ1-1	TRBD1	TGTGCCAGCAGTCCACAGGGGGCGGTCACTGAAGCTTTCTTT	CASSPQGAVTEAFF
TRBV19	-	TRBJ1-2	-	TGTGCCAGTAGTATGGCGGGGACCGCTAACTATGGCTACACCTTC	CASSMAGTANYGYTF
TRBV18	-	TRBJ2-5	-	TGTGCCAGCTCACCAAACAGGGCACAAGAGACCCAGTACTTC	CASSPNRAQETQYF
TRBV29-1	-	TRBJ2-1	-	TGCAGCGTTGACAGGGTATCTTGGGAGCAGTTCTTC	CSVDRVSWEQFF
TRBV5-1	-	TRBJ1-1	-	TGCGCCAGCATTCTTGGGTCGGGGAACACTGAAGCTTTCTTT	CASILGSGNTEAFF
TRBV28	-	TRBJ1-1	-	TGTGCGGGGCAGACTAACACTGAAGCTTTCTTT	CAGQTNTEAFF
TRBV19	-	TRBJ2-3	-	TGTGCCAGTAGGGCACGGGGCGACGCGGGCGCGCAGTATTTT	CASRARGDAGAQYF
TRBV5-1	once	TRBJ2-2	-	TGCGCCAGCAGCTTGGATCACAATTACGCGAACACCGGGGAGCTGTTTTTT	CASSLDHNYANTGELFF
TRBV5-1	few	TRBJ2-2	TRBD1	TGCGCCAGCAGCTTGGGCAGGGGGATAAACACCGGGGAGCTGTTTTTT	CASSLGRGINTGELFF
TRBV7-2	-	TRBJ2-2	TRBD2	TGTGCCAGCAGCCCCTGGCTAGCGGGAGCAGCCGGGGAGCTGTTTTTT	CASSPWLAGAAGELFF